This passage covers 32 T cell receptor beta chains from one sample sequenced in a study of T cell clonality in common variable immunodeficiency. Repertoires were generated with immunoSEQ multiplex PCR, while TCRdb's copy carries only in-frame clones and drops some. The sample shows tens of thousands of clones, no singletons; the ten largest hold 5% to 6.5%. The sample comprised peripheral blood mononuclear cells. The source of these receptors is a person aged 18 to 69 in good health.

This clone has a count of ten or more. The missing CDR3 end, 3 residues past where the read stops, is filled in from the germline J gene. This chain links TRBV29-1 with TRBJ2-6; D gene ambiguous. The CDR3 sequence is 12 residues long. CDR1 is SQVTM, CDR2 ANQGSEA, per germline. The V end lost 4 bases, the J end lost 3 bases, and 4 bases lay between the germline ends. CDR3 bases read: TGCAGCGTTGCCTTTGGGGCCAACGTC. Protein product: CSVAFGANV. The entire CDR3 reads CSVAFGANVLTF.

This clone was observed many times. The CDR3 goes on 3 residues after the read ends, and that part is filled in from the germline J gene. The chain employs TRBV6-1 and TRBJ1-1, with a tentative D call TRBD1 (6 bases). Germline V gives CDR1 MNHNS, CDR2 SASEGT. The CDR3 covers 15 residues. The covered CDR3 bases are TGTGCCAGCAGTGGGACTAGCGGGGGGGCAGATACG. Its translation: CASSGTSGGADT. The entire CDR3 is CASSGTSGGADTAFF.

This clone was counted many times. The CDR3 bases that were read are TGCAGTGCTAGAGATCTCAGGTCTAGCGGGGGGAGTAACATT. Amino acids: CSARDLRSSGGSNI. Given in full, the CDR3 is CSARDLRSSGGSNIQYF. The rearrangement uses TRBV20-1 and TRBJ2-4; TRBD2 matches at 11 bases. The CDR3 goes on 3 residues after the read ends, and that part is filled in from the germline J gene. The CDR3 covers 17 residues. Germline loops: CDR1 DFQATT, CDR2 SNEGSKA (reference sequence). J lost 7 bases, V lost 0 bases, and 11 bases had no gene match.

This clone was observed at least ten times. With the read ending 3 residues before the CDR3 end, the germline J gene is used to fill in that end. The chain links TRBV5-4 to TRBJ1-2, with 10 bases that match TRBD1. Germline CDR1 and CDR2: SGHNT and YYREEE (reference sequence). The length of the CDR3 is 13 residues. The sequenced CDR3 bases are TGTGCCAGCAGCTCGGGACAGGGGTACGGC. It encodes CASSSGQGYG. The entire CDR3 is CASSSGQGYGYTF.

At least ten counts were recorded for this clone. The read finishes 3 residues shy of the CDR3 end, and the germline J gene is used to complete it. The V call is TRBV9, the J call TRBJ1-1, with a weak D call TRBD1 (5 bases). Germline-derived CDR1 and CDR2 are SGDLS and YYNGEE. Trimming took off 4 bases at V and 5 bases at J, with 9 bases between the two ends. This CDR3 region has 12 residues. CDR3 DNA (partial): TGTGCCAGCAGCACGGGGGGGACTGAA. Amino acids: CASSTGGTE. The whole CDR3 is CASSTGGTEAFF.

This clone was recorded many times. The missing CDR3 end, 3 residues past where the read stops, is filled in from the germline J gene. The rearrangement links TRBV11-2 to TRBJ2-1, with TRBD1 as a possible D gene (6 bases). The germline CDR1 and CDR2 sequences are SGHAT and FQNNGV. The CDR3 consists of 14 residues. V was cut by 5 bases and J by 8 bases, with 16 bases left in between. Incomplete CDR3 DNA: TGTGCCAGCAGCCCCGGGCAGGGGCCCGATGAG. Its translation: CASSPGQGPDE. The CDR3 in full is CASSPGQGPDEQFF. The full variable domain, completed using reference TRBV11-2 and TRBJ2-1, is EAGVAQSPRYKIIEKRQSVAFWCNPISGHATLYWYQQILGQGPKLLIQFQNNGVVDDSQLPKDRFSAERLKGVDSTLKIQPAKLEDSAVYLCASSPGQGPDEQFFGPGTRLTVL.

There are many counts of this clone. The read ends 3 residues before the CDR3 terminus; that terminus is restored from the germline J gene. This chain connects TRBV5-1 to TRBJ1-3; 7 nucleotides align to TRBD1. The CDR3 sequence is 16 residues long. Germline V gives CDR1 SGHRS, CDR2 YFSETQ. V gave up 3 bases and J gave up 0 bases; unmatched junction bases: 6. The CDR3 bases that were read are TGCGCCAGCAGCTCGGGACAGCCCCGCTCTGGAAACACC. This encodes CASSSGQPRSGNT. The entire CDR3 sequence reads CASSSGQPRSGNTIYF.

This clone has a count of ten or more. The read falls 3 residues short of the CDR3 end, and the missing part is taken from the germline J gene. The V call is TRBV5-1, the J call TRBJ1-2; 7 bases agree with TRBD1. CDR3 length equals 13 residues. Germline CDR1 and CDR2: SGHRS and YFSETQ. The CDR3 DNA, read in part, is TGCGCCAGCAGCTTGGACAGGGGCAGAGGC. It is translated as CASSLDRGRG. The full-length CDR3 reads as CASSLDRGRGYTF.

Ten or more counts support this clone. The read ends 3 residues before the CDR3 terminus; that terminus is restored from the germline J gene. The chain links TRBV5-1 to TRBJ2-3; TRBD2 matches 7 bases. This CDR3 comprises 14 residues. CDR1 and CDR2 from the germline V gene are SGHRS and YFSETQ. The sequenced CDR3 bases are TGCGCCAGCAGCTTGAACCGGGGGAGGGAGACG. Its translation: CASSLNRGRET. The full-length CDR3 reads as CASSLNRGRETQYF.

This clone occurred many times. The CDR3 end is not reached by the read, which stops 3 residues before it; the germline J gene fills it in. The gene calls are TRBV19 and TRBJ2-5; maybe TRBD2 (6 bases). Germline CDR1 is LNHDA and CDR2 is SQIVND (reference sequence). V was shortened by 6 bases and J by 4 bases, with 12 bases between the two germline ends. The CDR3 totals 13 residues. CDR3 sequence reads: CASSPLGGETQYF. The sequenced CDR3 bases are TGTGCCAGTAGCCCTTTGGGGGGAGAGACC. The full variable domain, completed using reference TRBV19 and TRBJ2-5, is DGGITQSPKYLFRKEGQNVTLSCEQNLNHDAMYWYRQDPGQGLRLIYYSQIVNDFQKGDIAEGYSVSREKKESFPLTVTSAQKNPTAFYLCASSPLGGETQYFGPGTRLLVL.

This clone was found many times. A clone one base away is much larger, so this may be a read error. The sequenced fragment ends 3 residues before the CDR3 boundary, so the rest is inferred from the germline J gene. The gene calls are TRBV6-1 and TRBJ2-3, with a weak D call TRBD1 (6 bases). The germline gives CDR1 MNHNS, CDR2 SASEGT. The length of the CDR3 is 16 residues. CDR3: CASSANPGVGSQPQYF. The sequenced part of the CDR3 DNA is TGTGCCAGCAGTGCAAACCCAGGGGTTGGGAGCCAGCCG.

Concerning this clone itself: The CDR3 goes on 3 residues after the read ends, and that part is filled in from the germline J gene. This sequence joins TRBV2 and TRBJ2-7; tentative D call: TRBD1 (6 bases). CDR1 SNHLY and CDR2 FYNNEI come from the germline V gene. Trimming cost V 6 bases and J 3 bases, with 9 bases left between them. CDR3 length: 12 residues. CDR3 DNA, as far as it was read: TGTGCCAGCAGAGAACAGGGCTACGAG. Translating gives CASREQGYE. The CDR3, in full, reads CASREQGYEQYF.

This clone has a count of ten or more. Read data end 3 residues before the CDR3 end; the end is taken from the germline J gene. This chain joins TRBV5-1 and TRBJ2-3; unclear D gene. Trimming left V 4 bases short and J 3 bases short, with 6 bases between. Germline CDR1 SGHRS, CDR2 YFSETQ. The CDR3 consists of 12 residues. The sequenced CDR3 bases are TGCGCCAGCAGCCCCTCGACAGATACG. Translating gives CASSPSTDT. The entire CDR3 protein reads CASSPSTDTQYF.

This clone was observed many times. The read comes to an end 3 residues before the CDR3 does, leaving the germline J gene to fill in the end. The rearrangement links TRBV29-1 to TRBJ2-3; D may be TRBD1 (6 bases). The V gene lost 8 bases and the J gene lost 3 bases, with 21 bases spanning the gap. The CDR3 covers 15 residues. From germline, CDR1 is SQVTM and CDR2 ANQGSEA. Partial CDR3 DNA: TGCAGCATAAACAGCGACAGGTCGGGAACAGATACG. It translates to CSINSDRSGTDT. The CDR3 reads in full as CSINSDRSGTDTQYF.

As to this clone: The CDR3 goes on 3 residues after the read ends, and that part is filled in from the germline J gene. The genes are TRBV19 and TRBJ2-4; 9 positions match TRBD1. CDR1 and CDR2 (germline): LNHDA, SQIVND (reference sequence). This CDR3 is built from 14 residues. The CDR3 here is CASSKGQGFAGQYF. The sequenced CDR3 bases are TGTGCCAGTAGTAAAGGACAGGGGTTCGCTGGT.

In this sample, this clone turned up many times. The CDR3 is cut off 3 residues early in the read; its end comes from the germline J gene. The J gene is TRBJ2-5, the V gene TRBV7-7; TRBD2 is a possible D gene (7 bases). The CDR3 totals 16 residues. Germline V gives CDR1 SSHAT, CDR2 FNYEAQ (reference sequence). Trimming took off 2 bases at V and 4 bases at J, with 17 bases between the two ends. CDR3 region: CASSLTPGGPPETQYF. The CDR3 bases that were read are TGTGCCAGCAGCTTAACACCCGGGGGGCCTCCAGAGACC.

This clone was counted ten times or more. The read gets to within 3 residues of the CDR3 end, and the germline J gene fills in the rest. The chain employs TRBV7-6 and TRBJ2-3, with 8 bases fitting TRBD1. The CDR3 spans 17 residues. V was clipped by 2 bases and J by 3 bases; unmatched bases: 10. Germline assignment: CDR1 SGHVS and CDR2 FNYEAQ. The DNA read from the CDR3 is TGTGCCAGCAGCTTAATTGGACAGGGACTGAGTACAGATACG. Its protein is CASSLIGQGLSTDT. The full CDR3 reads CASSLIGQGLSTDTQYF.

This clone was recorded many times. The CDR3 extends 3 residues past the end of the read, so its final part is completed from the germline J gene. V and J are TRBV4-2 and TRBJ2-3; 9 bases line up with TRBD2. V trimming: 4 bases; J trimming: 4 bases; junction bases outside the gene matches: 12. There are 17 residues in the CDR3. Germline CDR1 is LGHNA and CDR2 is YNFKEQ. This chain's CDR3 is CASSPRAVAGVSDTQYF. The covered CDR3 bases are TGTGCCAGCAGCCCACGGGCGGTAGCGGGGGTCTCAGATACG.

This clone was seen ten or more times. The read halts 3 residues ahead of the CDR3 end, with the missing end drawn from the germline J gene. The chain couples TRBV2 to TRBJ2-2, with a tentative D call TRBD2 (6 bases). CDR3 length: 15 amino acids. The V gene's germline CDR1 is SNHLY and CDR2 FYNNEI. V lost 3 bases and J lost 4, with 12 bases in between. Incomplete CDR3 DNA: TGTGCCAGCAGTGAGGGTCGGGGGTCCACCGGGGAG. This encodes CASSEGRGSTGE. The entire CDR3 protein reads CASSEGRGSTGELFF.

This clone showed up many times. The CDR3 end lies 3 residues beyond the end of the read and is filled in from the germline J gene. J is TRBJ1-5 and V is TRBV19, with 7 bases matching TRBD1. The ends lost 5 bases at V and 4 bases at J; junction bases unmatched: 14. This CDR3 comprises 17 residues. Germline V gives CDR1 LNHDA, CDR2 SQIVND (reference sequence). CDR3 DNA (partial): TGTGCCAGTAGTCAAAGGGGGATTCGACAGGGAAATCAGCCC. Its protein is CASSQRGIRQGNQP. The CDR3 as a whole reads CASSQRGIRQGNQPQHF.

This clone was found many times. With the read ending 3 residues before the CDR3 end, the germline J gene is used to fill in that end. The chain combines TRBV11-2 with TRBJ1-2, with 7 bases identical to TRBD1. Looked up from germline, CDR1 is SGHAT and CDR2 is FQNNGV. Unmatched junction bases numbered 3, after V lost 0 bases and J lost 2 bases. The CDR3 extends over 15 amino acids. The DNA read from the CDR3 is TGTGCCAGCAGCTTAGAGCCAGGGGGGAACTATGGC. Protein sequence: CASSLEPGGNYG. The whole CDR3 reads CASSLEPGGNYGYTF.

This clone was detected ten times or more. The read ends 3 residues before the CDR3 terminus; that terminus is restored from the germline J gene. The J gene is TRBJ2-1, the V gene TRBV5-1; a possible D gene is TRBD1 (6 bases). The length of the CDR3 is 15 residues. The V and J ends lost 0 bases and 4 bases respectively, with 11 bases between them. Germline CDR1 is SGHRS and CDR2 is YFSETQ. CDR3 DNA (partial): TGCGCCAGCAGCTTGGACAGGGTTGCATACAATGAG. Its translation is CASSLDRVAYNE. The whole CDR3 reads CASSLDRVAYNEQFF.

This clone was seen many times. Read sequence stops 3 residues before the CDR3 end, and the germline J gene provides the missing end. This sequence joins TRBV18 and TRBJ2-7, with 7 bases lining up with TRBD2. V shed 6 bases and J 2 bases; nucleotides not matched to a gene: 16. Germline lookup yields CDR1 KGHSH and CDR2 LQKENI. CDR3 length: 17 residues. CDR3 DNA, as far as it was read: TGTGCCAGCTCCCCCCGGCCTCCTGCGGGGGACCCCTACGAG. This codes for CASSPRPPAGDPYE. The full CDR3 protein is CASSPRPPAGDPYEQYF.

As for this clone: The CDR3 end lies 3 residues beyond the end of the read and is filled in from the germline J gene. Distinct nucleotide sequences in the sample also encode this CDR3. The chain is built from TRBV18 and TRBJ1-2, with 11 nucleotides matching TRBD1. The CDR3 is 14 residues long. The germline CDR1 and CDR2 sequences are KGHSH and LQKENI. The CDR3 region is CASSPLGQGAVYTF. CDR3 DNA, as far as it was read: TGTGCCAGCTCACCGCTAGGACAGGGGGCCGTA.

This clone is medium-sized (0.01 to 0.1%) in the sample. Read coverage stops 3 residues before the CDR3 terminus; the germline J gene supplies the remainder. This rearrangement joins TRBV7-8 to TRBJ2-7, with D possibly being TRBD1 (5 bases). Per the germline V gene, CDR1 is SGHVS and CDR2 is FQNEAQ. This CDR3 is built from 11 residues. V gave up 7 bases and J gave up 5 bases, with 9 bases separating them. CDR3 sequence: CASKGVHEQYF. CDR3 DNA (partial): TGTGCCAGCAAAGGGGTCCACGAG. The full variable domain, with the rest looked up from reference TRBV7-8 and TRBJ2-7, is GAGVSQSPRYKVAKRGQDVALRCDPISGHVSLFWYQQALGQGPEFLTYFQNEAQLDKSGLPSDRFFAERPEGSVSTLKIQRTQQEDSAVYLCASKGVHEQYFGPGTRLTVT.

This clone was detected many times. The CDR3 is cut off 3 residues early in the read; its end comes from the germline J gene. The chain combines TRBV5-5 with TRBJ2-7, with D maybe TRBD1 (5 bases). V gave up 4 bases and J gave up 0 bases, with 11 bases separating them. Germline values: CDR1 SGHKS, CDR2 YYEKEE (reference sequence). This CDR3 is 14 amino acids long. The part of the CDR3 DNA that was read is TGTGCCAGCAGCCAGGGCGACTTCTCCTACGAG. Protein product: CASSQGDFSYE. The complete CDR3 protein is CASSQGDFSYEQYF.

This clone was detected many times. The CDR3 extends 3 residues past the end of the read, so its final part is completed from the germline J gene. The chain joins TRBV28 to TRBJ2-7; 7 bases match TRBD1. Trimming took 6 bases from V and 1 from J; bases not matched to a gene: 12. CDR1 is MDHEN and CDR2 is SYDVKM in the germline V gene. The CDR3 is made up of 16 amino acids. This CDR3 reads CASRPTTGQGSYEQYF. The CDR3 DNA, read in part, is TGTGCCAGCAGGCCTACGACAGGGCAGGGTTCCTACGAG.

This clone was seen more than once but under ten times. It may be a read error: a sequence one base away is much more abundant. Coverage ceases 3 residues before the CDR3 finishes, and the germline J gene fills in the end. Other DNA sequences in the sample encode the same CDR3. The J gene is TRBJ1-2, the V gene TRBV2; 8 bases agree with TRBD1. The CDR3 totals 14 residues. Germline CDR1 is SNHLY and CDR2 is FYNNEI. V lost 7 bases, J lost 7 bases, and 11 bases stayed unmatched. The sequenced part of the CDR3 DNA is TGTGCCAGCATTATAGGGCAGGGGGCGAGTGGC. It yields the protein CASIIGQGASG. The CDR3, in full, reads CASIIGQGASGYTF.

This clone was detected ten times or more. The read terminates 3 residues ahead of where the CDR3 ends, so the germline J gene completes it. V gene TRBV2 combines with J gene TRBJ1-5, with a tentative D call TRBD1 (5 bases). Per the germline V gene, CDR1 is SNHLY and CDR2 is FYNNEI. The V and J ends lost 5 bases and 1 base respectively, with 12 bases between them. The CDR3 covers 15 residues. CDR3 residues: CASSLGRESNQPQHF. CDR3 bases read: TGTGCCAGCAGTTTAGGCAGGGAGAGCAATCAGCCC. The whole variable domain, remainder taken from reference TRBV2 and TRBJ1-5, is EPEVTQTPSHQVTQMGQEVILRCVPISNHLYFYWYRQILGQKVEFLVSFYNNEISEKSEIFDDQFSVERPDGSNFTLKIRSTKLEDSAMYFCASSLGRESNQPQHFGDGTRLSIL.

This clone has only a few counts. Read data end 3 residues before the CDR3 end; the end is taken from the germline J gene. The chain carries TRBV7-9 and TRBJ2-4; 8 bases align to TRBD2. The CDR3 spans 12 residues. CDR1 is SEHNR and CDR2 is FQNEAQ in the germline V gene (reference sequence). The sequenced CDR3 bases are TGTGCCAGCAGCTTAGGGGGGACTAGT. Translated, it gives CASSLGGTS. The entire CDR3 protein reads CASSLGGTSQYF.

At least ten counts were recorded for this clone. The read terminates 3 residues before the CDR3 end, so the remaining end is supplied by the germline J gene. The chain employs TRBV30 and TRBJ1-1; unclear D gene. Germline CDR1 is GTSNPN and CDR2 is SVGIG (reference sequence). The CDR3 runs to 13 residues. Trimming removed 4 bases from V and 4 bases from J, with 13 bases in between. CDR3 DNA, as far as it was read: TGTGCCTGGACCGGCGTGCCAGGCACTGAA. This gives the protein CAWTGVPGTE. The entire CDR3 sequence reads CAWTGVPGTEAFF.

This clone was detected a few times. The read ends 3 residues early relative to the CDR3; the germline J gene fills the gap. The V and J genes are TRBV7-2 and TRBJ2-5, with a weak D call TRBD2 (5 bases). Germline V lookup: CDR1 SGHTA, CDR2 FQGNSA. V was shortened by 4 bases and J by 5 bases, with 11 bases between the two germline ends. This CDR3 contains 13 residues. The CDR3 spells CASSSQRGETQYF. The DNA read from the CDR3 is TGTGCCAGCAGCTCACAGAGAGGGGAGACC. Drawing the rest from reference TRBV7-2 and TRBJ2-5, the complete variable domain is GAGVSQSPSNKVTEKGKDVELRCDPISGHTALYWYRQSLGQGLEFLIYFQGNSAPDKSGLPSDRFSAERTGGSVSTLTIQRTQQEDSAVYLCASSSQRGETQYFGPGTRLLVL.